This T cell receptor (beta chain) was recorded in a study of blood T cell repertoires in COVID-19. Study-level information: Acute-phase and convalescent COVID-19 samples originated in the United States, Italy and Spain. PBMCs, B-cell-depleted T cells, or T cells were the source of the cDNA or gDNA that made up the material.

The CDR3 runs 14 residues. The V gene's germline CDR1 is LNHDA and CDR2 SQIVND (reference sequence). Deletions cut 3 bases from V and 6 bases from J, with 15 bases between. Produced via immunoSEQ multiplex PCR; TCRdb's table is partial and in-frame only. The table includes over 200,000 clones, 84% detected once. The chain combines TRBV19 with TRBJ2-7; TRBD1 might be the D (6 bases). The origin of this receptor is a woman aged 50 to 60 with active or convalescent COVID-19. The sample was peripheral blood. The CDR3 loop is CASSIGAGAGEQYV. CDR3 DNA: TGTGCCAGTAGTATCGGGGCAGGGGCGGGCGAGCAGTACGTC.